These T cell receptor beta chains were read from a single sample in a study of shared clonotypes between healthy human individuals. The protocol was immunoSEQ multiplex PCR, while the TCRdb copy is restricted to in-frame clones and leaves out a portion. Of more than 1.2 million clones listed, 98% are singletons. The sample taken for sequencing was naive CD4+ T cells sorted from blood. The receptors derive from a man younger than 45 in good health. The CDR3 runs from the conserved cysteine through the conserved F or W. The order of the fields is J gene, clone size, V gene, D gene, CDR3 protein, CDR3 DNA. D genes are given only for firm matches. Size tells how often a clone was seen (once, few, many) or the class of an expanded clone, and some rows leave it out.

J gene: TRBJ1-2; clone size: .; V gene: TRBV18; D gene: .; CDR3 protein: CASSPLQGSDGYTF; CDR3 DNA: TGTGCCAGCTCACCACTACAGGGATCTGATGGCTACACCTTC
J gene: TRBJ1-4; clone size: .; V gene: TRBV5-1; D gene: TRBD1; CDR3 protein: CASSLDTGDEKLFF; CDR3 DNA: TGCGCCAGCAGCTTGGACACAGGGGACGAAAAACTGTTTTTT
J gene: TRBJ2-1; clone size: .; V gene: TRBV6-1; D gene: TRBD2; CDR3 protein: CASTQLAGANEQFF; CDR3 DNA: TGTGCCAGCACCCAACTAGCGGGAGCAAATGAGCAGTTCTTC
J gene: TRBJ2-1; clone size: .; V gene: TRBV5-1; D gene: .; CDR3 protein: CASSFHGTQTYNEQFF; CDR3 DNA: TGCGCCAGCAGCTTTCACGGGACTCAGACCTACAATGAGCAGTTCTTC
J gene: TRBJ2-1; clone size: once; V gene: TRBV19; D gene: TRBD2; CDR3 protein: CASSMGRTSGINEQFF; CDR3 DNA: TGTGCCAGTAGTATGGGTCGGACTAGCGGGATCAATGAGCAGTTCTTC
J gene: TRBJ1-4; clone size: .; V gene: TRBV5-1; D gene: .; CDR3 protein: CASSGQGVTNEKLFF; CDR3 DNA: TGCGCCAGCAGTGGGCAGGGAGTTACTAATGAAAAACTGTTTTTT
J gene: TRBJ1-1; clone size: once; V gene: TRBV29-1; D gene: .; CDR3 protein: CSVGGVGRDTEAFF; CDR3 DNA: TGCAGCGTTGGGGGAGTGGGGCGGGACACTGAAGCTTTCTTT
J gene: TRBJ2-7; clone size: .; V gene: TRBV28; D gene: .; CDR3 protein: CASRLRGPSSYEQYF; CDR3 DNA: TGTGCCAGCAGATTGAGGGGTCCCAGCTCCTACGAGCAGTACTTC
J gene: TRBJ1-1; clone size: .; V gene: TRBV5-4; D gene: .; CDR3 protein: CASSWDGSPEAFF; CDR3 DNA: TGTGCCAGCAGCTGGGACGGGAGCCCTGAAGCTTTCTTT
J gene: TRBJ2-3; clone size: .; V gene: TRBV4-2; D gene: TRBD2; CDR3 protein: CASSPTSGGDTQYF; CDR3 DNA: TGTGCCAGCAGCCCGACTAGCGGGGGTGATACGCAGTATTTT
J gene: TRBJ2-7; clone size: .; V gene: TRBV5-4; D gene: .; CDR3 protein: CASSLDRRTYEQYF; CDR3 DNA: TGTGCCAGCAGCTTGGATCGCAGAACCTACGAGCAGTACTTC
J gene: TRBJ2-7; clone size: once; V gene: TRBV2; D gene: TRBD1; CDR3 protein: CASIPGTGGVEQYF; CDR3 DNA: TGTGCCAGCATACCCGGGACAGGGGGTGTCGAGCAGTACTTC
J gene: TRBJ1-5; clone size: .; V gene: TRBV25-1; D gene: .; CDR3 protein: CASNSRPRGTSVNQPQHF; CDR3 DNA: TGTGCCAGCAATTCCAGGCCTAGAGGGACATCGGTCAATCAGCCCCAGCATTTT
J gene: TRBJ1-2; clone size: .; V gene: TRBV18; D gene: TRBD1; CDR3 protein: CASSPYTGGASDGYTF; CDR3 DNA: TGTGCCAGCTCGCCTTATACAGGGGGCGCGAGTGATGGCTACACCTTC
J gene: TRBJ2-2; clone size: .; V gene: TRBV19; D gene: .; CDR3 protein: CASRLPGQNTGELFF; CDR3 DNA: TGTGCCAGTAGGCTTCCGGGGCAGAACACCGGGGAGCTGTTTTTT
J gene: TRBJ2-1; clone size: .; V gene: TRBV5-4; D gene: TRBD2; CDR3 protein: CASSLGLDYNEQFF; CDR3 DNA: TGTGCCAGCAGCCTCGGACTAGACTACAATGAGCAGTTCTTC
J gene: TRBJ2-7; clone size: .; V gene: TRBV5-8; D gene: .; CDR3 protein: CASSLRRGYEQYF; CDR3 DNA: TGTGCCAGCAGCCTAAGACGAGGCTACGAGCAGTACTTC
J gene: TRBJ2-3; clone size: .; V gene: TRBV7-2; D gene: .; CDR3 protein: CASSLVGGPDTQYF; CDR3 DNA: TGTGCCAGCAGCTTAGTAGGCGGGCCAGATACGCAGTATTTT
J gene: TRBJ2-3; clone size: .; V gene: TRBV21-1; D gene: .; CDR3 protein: CARVSGSTDTQYF; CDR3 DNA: TGTGCCAGAGTTAGCGGGAGCACAGATACGCAGTATTTT
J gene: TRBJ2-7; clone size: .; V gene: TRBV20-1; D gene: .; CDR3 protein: CSAGTSYEQYF; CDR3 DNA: TGCAGTGCTGGAACCTCCTACGAGCAGTACTTC
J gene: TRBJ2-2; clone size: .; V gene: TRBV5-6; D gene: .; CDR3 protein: CASRPQGPTGELFF; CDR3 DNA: TGTGCCAGCCGACCTCAGGGGCCCACCGGGGAGCTGTTTTTT
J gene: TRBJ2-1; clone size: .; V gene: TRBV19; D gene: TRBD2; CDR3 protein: CASSIGLGLAGDRDEQFF; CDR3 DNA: TGTGCCAGTAGTATAGGACTCGGACTAGCGGGAGATCGGGATGAGCAGTTCTTC
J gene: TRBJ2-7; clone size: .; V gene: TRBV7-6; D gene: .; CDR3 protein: CASSLREQGHEQYF; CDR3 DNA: TGTGCCAGCAGCTTACGGGAACAGGGCCACGAGCAGTACTTC
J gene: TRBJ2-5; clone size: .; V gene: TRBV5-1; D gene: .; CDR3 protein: CASSLALSGQETQYF; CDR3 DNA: TGCGCCAGCAGCTTGGCCCTGTCAGGGCAAGAGACCCAGTACTTC
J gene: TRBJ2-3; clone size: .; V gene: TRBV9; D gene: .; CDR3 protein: CASSVSPGATDTQYF; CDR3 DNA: TGTGCCAGCAGCGTAAGCCCGGGAGCAACAGATACGCAGTATTTT
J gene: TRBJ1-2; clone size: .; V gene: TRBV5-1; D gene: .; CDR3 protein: CASSLGGPYGYTF; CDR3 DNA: TGCGCCAGCAGCTTGGGGGGGCCCTATGGCTACACCTTC
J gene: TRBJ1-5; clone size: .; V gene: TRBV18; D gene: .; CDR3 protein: CASSPRGFSQPQHF; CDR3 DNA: TGTGCCAGCTCACCACGGGGTTTCAGTCAGCCCCAGCATTTT
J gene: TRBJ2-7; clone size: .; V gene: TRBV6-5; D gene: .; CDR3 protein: CASRRGITYEQYF; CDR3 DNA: TGTGCCAGCCGCCGGGGCATAACCTACGAGCAGTACTTC
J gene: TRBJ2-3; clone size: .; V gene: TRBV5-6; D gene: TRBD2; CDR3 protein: CASSLANSGRAGDTQYF; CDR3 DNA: TGTGCCAGCAGCTTGGCCAATAGCGGGAGGGCTGGAGATACGCAGTATTTT
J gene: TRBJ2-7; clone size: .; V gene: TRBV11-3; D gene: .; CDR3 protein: CASSLAAGQRTYEQYF; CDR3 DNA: TGTGCCAGCAGCTTAGCGGCGGGACAGAGAACCTACGAGCAGTACTTC
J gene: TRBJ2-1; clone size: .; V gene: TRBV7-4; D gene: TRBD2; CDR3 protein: CASSLRLAAVPKWDEQFF; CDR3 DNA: TGTGCCAGCAGCTTGAGGCTAGCGGCAGTCCCTAAGTGGGATGAGCAGTTCTTC
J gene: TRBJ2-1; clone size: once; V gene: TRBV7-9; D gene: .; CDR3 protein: CASSFDPLRLSNEQFF; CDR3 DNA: TGTGCCAGCAGCTTCGACCCCCTAAGATTAAGTAATGAGCAGTTCTTC
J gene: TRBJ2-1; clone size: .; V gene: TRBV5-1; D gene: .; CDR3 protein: CASNEGPTGYNEQFF; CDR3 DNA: TGCGCCAGCAACGAGGGCCCAACCGGCTACAATGAGCAGTTCTTC
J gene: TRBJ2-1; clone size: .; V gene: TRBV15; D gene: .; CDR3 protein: CATSRDLKGQFF; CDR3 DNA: TGTGCCACCAGCAGAGATCTGAAGGGGCAGTTCTTC
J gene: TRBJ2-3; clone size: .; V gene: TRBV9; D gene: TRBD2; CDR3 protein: CASSVDLRTSGRDTQYF; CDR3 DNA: TGTGCCAGCAGCGTAGATCTCCGGACTAGCGGGCGCGATACGCAGTATTTT
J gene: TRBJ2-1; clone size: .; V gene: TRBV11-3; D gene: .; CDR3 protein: CASSLDMGARNEQFF; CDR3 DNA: TGTGCCAGCAGCTTAGATATGGGGGCTAGGAATGAGCAGTTCTTC
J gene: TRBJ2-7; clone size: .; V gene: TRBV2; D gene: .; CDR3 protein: CASRANQAPYEQYF; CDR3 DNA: TGTGCCAGCAGGGCTAACCAGGCTCCCTACGAGCAGTACTTC
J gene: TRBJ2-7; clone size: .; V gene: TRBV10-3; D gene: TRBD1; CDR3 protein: CAISERTGDRVYEQYF; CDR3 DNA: TGTGCCATCAGTGAGCGAACAGGGGATCGAGTCTACGAGCAGTACTTC
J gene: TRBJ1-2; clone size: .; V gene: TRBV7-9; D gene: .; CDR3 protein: CASSFSGLNGYTF; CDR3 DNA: TGTGCCAGCAGCTTCTCGGGCCTCAATGGCTACACCTTC